These 2 T cell receptor beta chains share one sample of origin, sequenced in a study of shared clonotypes between healthy human individuals. Clones were read by immunoSEQ multiplex PCR, and TCRdb kept only the in-frame ones, dropping some. The sample shows about 2 million clones, 85% to 95% of them seen only once. Input material: naive CD4+ T cells sorted from blood. The subset here: CD45RA+ positively selected. These receptors all come from a man aged 18 to 29 in good health.

The chain's CDR3 is CASTGLRRYF. CDR3 nucleotides: TGCGCCAGCACTGGACTAAGACGCTACTTC. The chain has TRBV10-2 and TRBJ2-5; D might be TRBD2 (6 bases). Trimming stripped 7 bases from V and 14 bases from J, with 14 bases between. Germline V gives CDR1 WSHSY, CDR2 SAAADI. The CDR3 spans 10 residues.

The J gene is TRBJ2-5, the V gene TRBV7-2; D not resolved. Germline V CDR1 and CDR2: SGHTA, FQGNSA. The CDR3 contains 15 residues. Trimming left V 1 base short and J 2 bases short, with 11 bases between. The CDR3, as DNA: TGTGCCAGCAGCTTAGACGTCTCCCCACAAGAGACCCAGTACTTC. Protein: CASSLDVSPQETQYF.